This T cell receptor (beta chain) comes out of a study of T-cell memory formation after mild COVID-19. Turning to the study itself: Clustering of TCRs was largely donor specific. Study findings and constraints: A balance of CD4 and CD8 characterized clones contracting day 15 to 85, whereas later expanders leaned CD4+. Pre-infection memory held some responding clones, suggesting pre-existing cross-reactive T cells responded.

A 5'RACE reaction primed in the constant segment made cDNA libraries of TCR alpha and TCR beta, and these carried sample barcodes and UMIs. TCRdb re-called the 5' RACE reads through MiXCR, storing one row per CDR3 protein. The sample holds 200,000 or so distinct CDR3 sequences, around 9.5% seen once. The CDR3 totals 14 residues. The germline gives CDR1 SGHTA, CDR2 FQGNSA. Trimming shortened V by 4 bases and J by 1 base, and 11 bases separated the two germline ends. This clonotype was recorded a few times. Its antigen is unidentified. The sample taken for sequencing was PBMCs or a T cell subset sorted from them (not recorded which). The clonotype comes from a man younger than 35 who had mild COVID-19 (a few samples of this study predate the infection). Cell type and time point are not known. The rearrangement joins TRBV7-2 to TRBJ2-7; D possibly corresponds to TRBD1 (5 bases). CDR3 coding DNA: TGTGCCAGCAGCTCCTCAGGGATATCCTACGAGCAGTACTTC. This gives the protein CASSSSGISYEQYF.